This T cell receptor (beta chain) is from a study of shared clonotypes between healthy human individuals. Germline CDR1 and CDR2: SGHDT and YYEEEE. V shed 3 bases and J shed 1 base, with 13 bases lying between them. The CDR3 totals 15 residues. With ten immunoSEQ deep assay plates, unsorted PBMC DNA underwent sequencing. Some clones are missing from TCRdb's copy, which holds only in-frame ones; the method was immunoSEQ multiplex PCR. Among more than 450,000 clones listed, less than 85% were seen once. The TCR originated in a woman aged 35 to 49 in good health. Some clones in this sample may be carry-over from other donors' samples. Sequencing used PBMCs. This chain uses TRBV5-6 with TRBJ2-5; tentative D call: TRBD1 (7 bases). In DNA form, the CDR3 reads TGTGCCAGCAGCTCCCCAGGGGGGATCCAAGAGACCCAGTACTTC. It is translated as CASSSPGGIQETQYF.